The 18 T cell receptor beta chains given below trace back to one sample, sequenced in a study of tumor and adjacent non-tumor tissue in lung cancer. The template was RNA from unsorted bulk tissue. The library came from three nested PCR rounds adapted from ARM-PCR protocols. MiXCR was run by TCRdb on the multiplex PCR reads, yielding one entry per CDR3 protein. The data show roughly 200,000 distinct CDR3 sequences, with around 70% seen just once and around 25% held by the top ten. Sequencing was carried out using lung tumor tissue. Receptors originate from a man in his 60s with non-small cell lung cancer.

Remarks on this clonotype: The junction shows a germline mismatch at one end, possibly a read error. The J gene is TRBJ2-1, the V gene TRBV11-3; TRBD1 might be the D (5 bases). Germline V gene data show CDR1 as SGHNT and CDR2 as YENEEA. CDR3 size: 15 residues. In nucleotides, the CDR3 is TGTGCCAGCAGCTTAGATAGGGGCAGAGGCAATGAGCTGTTCTTC. Protein: CASSLDRGRGNELFF.

Concerning this clonotype itself: Possible read error: a much larger clone is one base away. The chain recombines TRBV7-9 with TRBJ2-7; tentative D call: TRBD1 (5 bases). Germline V gene data show CDR1 as SEHNR and CDR2 as FQNEAQ (reference sequence). This CDR3 is built from 13 residues. The CDR3 bases are TGTGCCGGCAGCTCGGACACAACCTACGAGCAGTACTTC. Its protein is CAGSSDTTYEQYF.

About this clonotype itself: The junction departs from the called germline gene at one end, perhaps through a read error. In nucleotides, the CDR3 is TGTGGCAGCAGCTCTAGCGGGCTATCTGTGGCCAACGTCCTGTCTTTC. Translated, it gives CGSSSSGLSVANVLSF. The chain is built from TRBV11-3 and TRBJ2-6; 8 positions agree with TRBD2. The germline gives CDR1 SGHNT, CDR2 YENEEA. This CDR3 is built from 16 residues.

Concerning this clonotype itself: At one end, the junction sequence differs from germline, possibly due to a read error. CDR3 sequence reads: CASSPGLEGSYEQYF. CDR3 coding DNA: TGTGCCAGCAGCCCTGGACTAGAGGGGTCCTACGAGCAGTATTTC. This chain connects TRBV6-5 to TRBJ2-7, with 7 bases aligning to TRBD2. Germline loops: CDR1 MNHEY, CDR2 SVGAGI. The CDR3 is 15 residues long.

About this clonotype: A read error may be the cause here, since a much bigger clone is one base away. The chain couples TRBV10-1 to TRBJ2-1; possibly TRBD2 for D (6 bases). Germline V gives CDR1 WNHNN, CDR2 SYGVQD (reference sequence). This CDR3 is built from 14 residues. The V end lost 8 bases, the J end lost 7 bases, and 18 bases lay between the germline ends. The CDR3 reads CASRREWVGNEQFF. The CDR3, as DNA: TGCGCCAGCCGGCGGGAATGGGTGGGGAATGAGCAGTTCTTC.

The V and J genes are TRBV29-1 and TRBJ2-7; D remains ambiguous. Per the germline V gene, CDR1 is SQVTM and CDR2 is ANQGSEA. The CDR3 covers 12 residues. The CDR3 bases are TGCTGCGCCGCTACGTTAGGGTACGAGCAGTACTTC. Amino acids: CCAATLGYEQYF.

CDR3 sequence reads: CESSLDDSFLGNTIYF. CDR3 nucleotide sequence: TGTGAAAGCAGCTTAGACGACAGCTTTCTTGGAAACACCATATATTTT. The chain carries TRBV11-3 and TRBJ1-3; D might be TRBD1 (5 bases). Germline V gives CDR1 SGHNT, CDR2 YENEEA. The CDR3 is 16 amino acids. Full variable domain (remainder filled in from reference TRBV11-3 and TRBJ1-3): EAGVVQSPRYKIIEKKQPVAFWCNPISGHNTLYWYLQNLGQGPELLIRYENEEAVDDSQLPKDRFSAERLKGVDSTLKIQPAELGDSAVYLCESSLDDSFLGNTIYFGEGSWLTVV.

The chain uses TRBV11-2 and TRBJ2-2; D is possibly TRBD2 (6 bases). This CDR3 is built from 14 residues. V was clipped by 5 bases and J by 4 bases, with 11 bases between them. CDR1 and CDR2 from the germline V gene are SGHAT and FQNNGV. CDR3: CASSPGTFTGELFF. The DNA of the CDR3 is TGTGCCAGCAGCCCAGGGACTTTCACCGGGGAGCTGTTTTTT.

With respect to this clonotype: One base away lies a much larger clone, so this may be a sequencing read error. A read error is likely, as this CDR3 ends without the conserved phenylalanine or tryptophan. This sequence joins TRBV29-1 and TRBJ2-5, with TRBD1 matching 7 bases. In germline, CDR1 is SQVTM, CDR2 ANQGSEA. This CDR3 spans 12 amino acids. Trimming took 3 bases from V and 5 from J; bases not matched to a gene: 3. The CDR3 DNA reads as TGCAGCGTTGAGACAGGGCGGGAGACCCAGTACCTC. This sequence encodes CSVETGRETQYL.

Note on this clonotype: Sequence at one end of the junction differs from germline and may be a read error. The chain has TRBV12-3 or TRBV12-4 and TRBJ1-6; D gene ambiguous. The CDR3 extends over 13 amino acids. CDR3 sequence (DNA): TGTGCCAGCAGTTTAGTAGGAAGTTCACCCCTCCGCTTT. Its translation: CASSLVGSSPLRF.

The chain uses TRBV11-1 and TRBJ2-7; 9 bases fit TRBD1. V lost 7 bases, J lost 2 bases, and 12 bases stayed unmatched. Germline loops: CDR1 SGHAT, CDR2 FQDESV (reference sequence). The CDR3 is made up of 16 amino acids. The CDR3 is CASNFSGQGIPYEQYF. DNA for the CDR3: TGTGCCAGCAACTTTTCTGGACAGGGGATACCCTACGAGCAGTACTTC.

This clonotype was detected a few times. A read error may be the cause here, since a much bigger clone is one base away. The rearrangement uses TRBV6-5 and TRBJ1-2; 7 nucleotides agree with TRBD1. Per germline, CDR1 MNHEY and CDR2 SVGAGI. CDR3 length: 13 residues. The DNA of the CDR3 is TGTACCAGCAGTAGAGGGGGCGACTATGGCTACACCTTC. Translating gives CTSSRGGDYGYTF.

The rearrangement uses TRBV20-1 and TRBJ2-7, with 9 nucleotides matching TRBD2. Germline V gene sequence: CDR1 DFQATT, CDR2 SNEGSKA (reference sequence). The CDR3 totals 15 residues. With V trimmed by 5 bases and J by 3 bases, 11 bases remained unmatched. CDR3 in DNA: TGCAGTGCTGGAGCCAGCGGGGGGATAGTCTACGAGCAGTACTTC. Translated: CSAGASGGIVYEQYF.

As to this clonotype: The conserved phenylalanine or tryptophan is not found at the CDR3 terminus, so this likely reflects a read error. This rearrangement joins TRBV6-5 to TRBJ2-7; unclear D gene. The germline gives CDR1 MNHEY, CDR2 SVGAGI. This CDR3 comprises 12 residues. The CDR3 bases are TGTGCCAGCAGTCGGAGCTCCTACAAGCAGTACTTA. This gives the protein CASSRSSYKQYL.

On this clonotype: This clone may be a read error of a much larger clone one base away. The rearrangement links TRBV6-6 to TRBJ1-4; 7 bases match TRBD1. There are 15 residues in the CDR3. In germline, CDR1 is MNHNY, CDR2 SVGAGI (reference sequence). As DNA, the CDR3 is TGTGCCAGCAGAGCGCCGGGACAGTTAAATGATAAACTGTTTTTT. Its translation: CASRAPGQLNDKLFF.

For the CDR3, the DNA is TGCGCCAGCAGTACAGGGACCCCCCTTCAAGAGACCCAGTACTTC. Residues: CASSTGTPLQETQYF. The chain has TRBV5-1 and TRBJ2-5; tentatively, D is TRBD1 (6 bases). Per the germline V gene, CDR1 is SGHRS and CDR2 is YFSETQ. The CDR3 is 15 residues long. The germline V and J ends were trimmed by 5 bases and 2 bases, with 16 bases remaining between them.

Points on this clonotype: Since a much larger clone is just one base distant, this may be a read error. This chain uses TRBV6-1 with TRBJ2-1, with 7 bases matching TRBD2. This CDR3 region has 13 residues. Per the germline V gene, CDR1 is MNHNS and CDR2 is SASEGT. In DNA, the CDR3 is TGTGCCAGCAGTGTGGGGACTACTAATGAGCAGTTGTTC. This sequence encodes CASSVGTTNEQLF.

This clonotype was observed once. A much larger clone differs from this one at a single base, so this may be a read error. The V gene is TRBV14, the J gene TRBJ2-5, with 8 positions matching TRBD1. CDR1 is SGHDN, CDR2 FVKESK, per germline. V lost 7 bases and J lost 7; bases outside the gene matches: 8. There are 13 residues in the CDR3. CDR3 DNA: TGTGCCAGCAACCCAGGGGGCCGGGGGACCCAGTACTTC. Its translation: CASNPGGRGTQYF.